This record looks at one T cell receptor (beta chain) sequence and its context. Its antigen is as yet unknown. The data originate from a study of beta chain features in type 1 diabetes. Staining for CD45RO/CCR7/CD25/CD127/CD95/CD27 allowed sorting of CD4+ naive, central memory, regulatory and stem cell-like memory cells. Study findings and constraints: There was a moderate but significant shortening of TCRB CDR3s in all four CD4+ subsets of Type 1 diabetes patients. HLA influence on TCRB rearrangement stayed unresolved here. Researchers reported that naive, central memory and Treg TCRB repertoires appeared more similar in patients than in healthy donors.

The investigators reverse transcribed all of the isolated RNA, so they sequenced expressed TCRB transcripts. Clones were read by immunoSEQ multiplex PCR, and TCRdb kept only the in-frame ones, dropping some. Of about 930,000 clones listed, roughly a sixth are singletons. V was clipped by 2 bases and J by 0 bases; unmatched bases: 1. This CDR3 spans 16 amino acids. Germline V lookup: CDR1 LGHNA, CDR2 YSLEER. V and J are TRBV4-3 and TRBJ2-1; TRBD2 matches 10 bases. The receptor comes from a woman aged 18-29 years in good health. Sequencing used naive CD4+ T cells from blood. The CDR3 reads CASSQWTSGSYNEQFF. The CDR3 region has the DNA TGCGCCAGCAGCCAATGGACTAGCGGCTCCTACAATGAGCAGTTCTTC.